This note documents a single T cell receptor beta chain sequence. This sequence may be a read error, since a much larger clone differs from it by one base. This specimen belongs to a study of molecular identifiers for immune sequencing clone quantification. Deletions cut 5 bases from V and 2 bases from J, with 22 bases between. Germline lookup yields CDR1 KGHDR and CDR2 SFDVKD. This CDR3 contains 18 residues. In the sort, naive CD8 T cells were defined as CD8+CD4-CCR7+CD45RA+. Listed TCR primers and previously described methods were used for bulk TCR libraries. TCRdb fed the PCR reads into MiXCR, producing one record per CDR3 protein. This sample has approximately 680,000 distinct CDR3 sequences, with roughly 27% found just once.

The sequenced sample consisted of naive CD8+ T cells from blood, with Jurkat cell RNA spiked in. Sample subset: FACS-sorted CD8+CD4-CCR7+CD45RA+ naive T cells. The TCR comes from a human donor in good health. Some libraries in this study had Jurkat cell RNA spiked in. The chain is built from TRBV24-1 and TRBJ2-3, with D tentatively TRBD1 or TRBD2 (5 bases each). CDR3 region: CATSVGVLAGAATDTQYF. In DNA form, the CDR3 reads TGTGCCACCAGTGTGGGGGTCCTTGCGGGCGCGGCCACAGATACGCAGTATTTT.